This T cell receptor beta chain was identified during a study of T cell repertoires in ileal Crohn's disease. Concerning this clone: The antigen remains unidentified.

Regarding the study as a whole: All patients with clonality above 26.8% had endoscopic recurrence. High-frequency clones were more common in sorted CD8 than CD4 cells. Active smokers at surgery had more clonal expansions than non-smokers.

The CDR3 contains 14 residues. Germline lookup yields CDR1 KGHSH and CDR2 LQKENI. Trimming removed 3 bases at V and 8 bases at J, with 16 bases between. Clones were read by immunoSEQ multiplex PCR, and TCRdb kept only the in-frame ones, dropping some. This sample yields about 16,000 clones, of which 70% to 90% are seen a single time; roughly 5.5% belongs to the top ten. Patients were adults with ileal or ileocolonic Crohn's disease needing resection. This receptor was identified in an adult with Crohn's disease. Sequencing was done on a sample of ileal tissue. V gene TRBV18 combines with J gene TRBJ1-1; tentatively, D is TRBD1 (5 bases). CDR3 region: CASSPEGGAWEAFF. The CDR3 DNA reads as TGTGCCAGCTCACCGGAAGGAGGGGCTTGGGAAGCTTTCTTT.